This T cell receptor (beta chain) was retrieved from a study of blood T cell repertoires in COVID-19. Whole-study context: COVID-19 samples from acute and convalescent phases originated in the United States, Italy and Spain. T cells, B-cell-depleted T cells, or PBMCs provided the cDNA or gDNA that served as material.

As handled by the study authors: Reference gene primer amplification yielded estimated nucleated cell counts. The protocol was immunoSEQ multiplex PCR, while the TCRdb copy is restricted to in-frame clones and leaves out a portion. That table is the source of V, J and clone size, and D and trimming were worked out from the DNA. The sample shows about 99,000 clones, about 88% of them seen only once. CDR1 and CDR2 (germline): WNHNN, SYGVQD (reference sequence). The V gene end was trimmed by 2 bases and the J gene end by 1 base; junction bases not matched to a gene: 12. CDR3 length equals 18 residues. Sequencing was performed on peripheral blood. The clonotype comes from a human donor in a cohort sampled during active COVID-19. The chain has TRBV10-1 and TRBJ2-5; 8 positions agree with TRBD1. The CDR3 spells CASSERPPLGTGQETQYF. In nucleotides, the CDR3 is TGCGCCAGCAGTGAGCGTCCTCCCCTAGGGACAGGCCAAGAGACCCAGTACTTC.